This T cell receptor beta chain comes out of a study of T cell responses to AZD1222 COVID-19 vaccine. Study-wide points: Baseline seropositives among AZD1222 recipients totaled only six or seven.

The CDR3 has 14 residues. Per the germline V gene, CDR1 is KGHSH and CDR2 is LQKENI. The ends were cut back, 3 bases at V and 7 bases at J, with 10 bases in the middle. Using immunoSEQ multiplex PCR, the repertoire was profiled, and TCRdb retains in-frame clones only, with some absent. The table lists tens of thousands of clones, roughly 90% of them singletons. About this clone itself: Its target is unknown.

The TCR comes from an adult in good health. Source: peripheral blood, taken on day 0 of AZD1222 vaccination. This chain connects TRBV18 to TRBJ1-6; D perhaps matches TRBD1 (5 bases). Here the CDR3 reads CASSPVGDNSPLHF. The DNA for the CDR3 is TGTGCCAGCTCACCGGTGGGGGACAATTCACCCCTCCACTTT. Full variable domain (missing parts from reference TRBV18 and TRBJ1-6): NAGVMQNPRHLVRRRGQEARLRCSPMKGHSHVYWYRQLPEEGLKFMVYLQKENIIDESGMPKERFSAEFPKEGPSILRIQQVVRGDSAAYFCASSPVGDNSPLHFGNGTRLTVT.